A single TCR beta chain is shown here with its context. Its specificity is not known. CDR3 size: 16 residues. CDR1 is SGHVS and CDR2 is FNYEAQ in the germline V gene. TCRdb reworked the 5' RACE reads into one entry per CDR3 protein, no DNA. The sample totals about 450,000 distinct CDR3 sequences; its top ten clones hold 2.4%. The data were taken from a study of monozygotic twins with inflammatory bowel disease. Broader study findings: Immunosuppressive treatments were not uniform, and this may have added variability to patient repertoires.

The receptor comes from a human donor with ulcerative colitis or Crohn's disease, or a healthy co-twin of an affected twin (not recorded which). V gene TRBV7-6 combines with J gene TRBJ2-2. Sequencing input: blood. CDR3 sequence reads: CASSLAQVSGTGELFF.